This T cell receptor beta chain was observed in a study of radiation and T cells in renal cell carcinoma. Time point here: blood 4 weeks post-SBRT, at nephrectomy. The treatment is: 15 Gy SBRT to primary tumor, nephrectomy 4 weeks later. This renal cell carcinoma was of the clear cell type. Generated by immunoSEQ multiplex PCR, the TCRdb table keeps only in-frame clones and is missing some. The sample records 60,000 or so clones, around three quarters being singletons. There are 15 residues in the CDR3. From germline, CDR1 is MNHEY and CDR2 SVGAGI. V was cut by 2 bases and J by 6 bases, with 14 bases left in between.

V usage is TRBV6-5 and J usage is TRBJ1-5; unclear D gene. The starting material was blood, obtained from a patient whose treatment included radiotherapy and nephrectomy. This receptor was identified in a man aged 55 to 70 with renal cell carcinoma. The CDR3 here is CASSYGGYGGQPQHF. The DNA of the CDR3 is TGTGCCAGCAGTTACGGAGGGTACGGAGGTCAGCCCCAGCATTTT.